The 14 T cell receptor beta chains below all came from one sample that was sequenced in a study of blood T cell repertoires in COVID-19. The data were produced by immunoSEQ multiplex PCR, yet TCRdb's version contains in-frame clones alone and is incomplete. Among approximately 140,000 clones, 80% to 90% were seen once, and the ten largest hold around 8%. The material sequenced was peripheral blood. All receptors derive from an older woman with COVID-19, enrolled during active disease.

The sample holds one count of this clone. This chain joins TRBV7-3 and TRBJ1-6; no clear D. Trimming removed 2 bases at V and 7 bases at J, with 3 bases between. Looked up from germline, CDR1 is SGHTA and CDR2 is FQGTGA. The CDR3 runs 12 residues. This chain's CDR3 is CASSLQNSPLHF. The DNA of the CDR3 is TGTGCCAGCAGCTTACAGAATTCACCCCTCCACTTT.

The chain has TRBV15 and TRBJ2-2; 9 bases fit TRBD1. V dropped 8 bases and J dropped 0; count of bases not matched to a gene: 13. The CDR3 has 18 amino acids. Looked up from germline, CDR1 is LNHNV and CDR2 is YYDKDF (reference sequence). In nucleotides, the CDR3 is TGTGCCACCTCCCGGGACAGGGTCTTAATTTCGAACACCGGGGAGCTGTTTTTT. Residues: CATSRDRVLISNTGELFF.

V is TRBV12-3 or TRBV12-4 and J is TRBJ2-5; no definite D call. The CDR3 is 13 residues long. Deletions cut 3 bases from V and 2 bases from J, with 7 bases between. The CDR3 coding sequence is TGTGCCAGCAGTTTCGGGTCACAAGAGACCCAGTACTTC. This gives the protein CASSFGSQETQYF.

J is TRBJ2-5 and V is TRBV21-1; the D call TRBD2 from the table was never checked on the DNA. TRBV21-1 is reported as a pseudogene. The CDR3 spans 14 residues. This CDR3 reads CASSMGLARETQYF. The DNA of the CDR3 is TGTGCCAGCAGCATGGGACTAGCACGAGAGACCCAGTACTTC.

The rearrangement joins TRBV20-1 to TRBJ2-3; D ambiguous. The germline CDR1 and CDR2 sequences are DFQATT and SNEGSKA (reference sequence). V was pared by 4 bases and J by 0 bases, with 2 bases between. The CDR3 sequence is 11 residues long. The CDR3 nucleotides are TGCAGTGCTACTAGCACAGATACGCAGTATTTT. Translation: CSATSTDTQYF.

The V gene is TRBV4-1, the J gene TRBJ2-1; 11 nucleotides line up with TRBD2. Germline V lookup: CDR1 MGHRA, CDR2 YSYEKL. The trim removed 2 bases at V and 7 bases at J, leaving 13 bases unmatched. The CDR3 runs to 18 residues. CDR3 in amino acids: CASSQNLAGGSRGNEQFF. In DNA form, the CDR3 reads TGCGCCAGCAGCCAAAATCTAGCGGGGGGCTCCCGGGGGAATGAGCAGTTCTTC.

The V gene is TRBV2, the J gene TRBJ2-3; 8 bases fit TRBD2. Germline CDR1 and CDR2: SNHLY and FYNNEI. J gave up 0 bases and V 1 base, and 6 bases lay outside the gene matches. The CDR3 is 17 amino acids. CDR3 sequence reads: CASSEERGSPSTDTQYF. Written as DNA, the CDR3 is TGTGCCAGCAGTGAAGAGCGGGGGAGCCCCAGCACAGATACGCAGTATTTT.

Concerning this clone: Other DNA sequences from this sample encode an identical CDR3 as well. The chain has TRBV7-8 and TRBJ1-2; D is unresolved. This CDR3 has 14 amino acids. Germline values: CDR1 SGHVS, CDR2 FQNEAQ. V was cut by 1 base and J by 0 bases, with 6 bases left in between. CDR3 in amino acids: CASSLGRANYGYTF. In nucleotides, the CDR3 is TGTGCCAGCAGCTTAGGTAGAGCTAACTATGGCTACACCTTC.

The chain recombines TRBV27 with TRBJ2-3, with 9 nucleotides matching TRBD1. V was clipped by 7 bases and J by 1 base; unmatched bases: 9. Per germline, CDR1 MNHEY and CDR2 SMNVEV (reference sequence). The CDR3 consists of 16 residues. The CDR3 region is CASTLTGGAGTDTQYF. CDR3 in DNA: TGTGCCAGCACCTTAACAGGGGGCGCGGGCACAGATACGCAGTATTTT.

The rearrangement joins TRBV10-3 to TRBJ1-1; D unresolved. The CDR3 is 14 residues long. V was pared by 5 bases and J by 5 bases, with 15 bases between. Germline V gene data show CDR1 as ENHRY and CDR2 as SYGVKD. CDR3 protein: CAISQDGSGTEAFF. DNA for the CDR3: TGTGCCATCAGTCAAGACGGGAGCGGGACTGAAGCTTTCTTT.

V usage is TRBV11-2 and J usage is TRBJ1-2; tentative D call: TRBD1 (6 bases). CDR1 SGHAT and CDR2 FQNNGV come from the germline V gene. V lost 1 base, J lost 3 bases, and 15 bases lay in between. This CDR3 has 16 amino acids. CDR3: CASSLVRGISYYGYTF. The CDR3 DNA reads as TGTGCCAGCAGCTTAGTTAGGGGGATCAGCTACTATGGCTACACCTTC.

V gene TRBV6-4 combines with J gene TRBJ2-1; TRBD2 aligns across 8 bases. CDR3 length: 17 residues. Unmatched junction bases numbered 10, after V lost 0 bases and J lost 6 bases. CDR1 and CDR2 (germline): MRHNA, SNTAGT. The CDR3 DNA follows: TGTGCCAGCAGTGACTCGGCTTTCGGGGGGGCTATCAATGAGCAGTTCTTC. Translated: CASSDSAFGGAINEQFF.

The CDR3 DNA sequence: TGTGCCAGTGATCCGGGACAGGTATCCTACGAGCAGTACTTC. This codes for CASDPGQVSYEQYF. This chain joins TRBV2 and TRBJ2-7, with 8 positions matching TRBD1. The V segment lost 9 bases and the J segment 1 base; nucleotides outside the gene matches: 8. This CDR3 has 14 residues. Germline CDR1 reads SNHLY; CDR2 reads FYNNEI.

The chain carries TRBV27 and TRBJ2-5; 9 bases map to TRBD1. CDR3 size: 17 residues. Germline lookup yields CDR1 MNHEY and CDR2 SMNVEV (reference sequence). Trimming cost V 2 bases and J 6 bases; bases outside gene matches: 13. Here the CDR3 reads CASSLRGSTGGGKTQYF. For the CDR3, the DNA is TGTGCCAGCAGTTTACGTGGGTCCACAGGGGGCGGAAAGACCCAGTACTTC.